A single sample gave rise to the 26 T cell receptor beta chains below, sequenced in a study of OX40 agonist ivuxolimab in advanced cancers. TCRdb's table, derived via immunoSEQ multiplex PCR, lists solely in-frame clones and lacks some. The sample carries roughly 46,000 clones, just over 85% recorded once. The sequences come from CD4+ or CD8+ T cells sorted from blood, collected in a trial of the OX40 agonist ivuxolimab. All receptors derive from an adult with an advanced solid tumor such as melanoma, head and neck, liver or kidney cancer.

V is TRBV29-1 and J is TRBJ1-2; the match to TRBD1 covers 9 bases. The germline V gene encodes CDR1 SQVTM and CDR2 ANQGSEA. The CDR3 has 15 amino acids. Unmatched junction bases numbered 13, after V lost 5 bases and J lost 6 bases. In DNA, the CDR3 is TGCAGCGTTCCGAGACGACAGGGGGAAGTGGATGGCTACACCTTC. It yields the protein CSVPRRQGEVDGYTF.

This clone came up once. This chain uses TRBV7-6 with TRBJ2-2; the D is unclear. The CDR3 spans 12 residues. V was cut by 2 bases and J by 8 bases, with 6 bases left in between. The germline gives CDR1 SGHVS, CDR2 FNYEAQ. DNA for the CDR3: TGTGCCAGCAGCTTACCGCAAGGGGAGCTGTTTTTT. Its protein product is CASSLPQGELFF.

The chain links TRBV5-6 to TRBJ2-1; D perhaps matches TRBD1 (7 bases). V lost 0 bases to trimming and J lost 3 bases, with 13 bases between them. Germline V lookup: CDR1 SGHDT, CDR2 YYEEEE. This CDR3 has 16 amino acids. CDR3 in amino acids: CASSLDAGQIYNEQFF. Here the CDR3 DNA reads TGTGCCAGCAGCTTGGATGCGGGACAGATCTACAATGAGCAGTTCTTC.

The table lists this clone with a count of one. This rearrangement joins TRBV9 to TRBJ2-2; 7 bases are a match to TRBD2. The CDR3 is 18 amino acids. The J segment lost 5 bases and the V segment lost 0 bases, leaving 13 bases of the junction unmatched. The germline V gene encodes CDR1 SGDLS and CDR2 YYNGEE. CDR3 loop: CASSVVQLAGPPTGELFF. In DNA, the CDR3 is TGTGCCAGCAGCGTAGTTCAATTAGCGGGTCCACCGACCGGGGAGCTGTTTTTT.

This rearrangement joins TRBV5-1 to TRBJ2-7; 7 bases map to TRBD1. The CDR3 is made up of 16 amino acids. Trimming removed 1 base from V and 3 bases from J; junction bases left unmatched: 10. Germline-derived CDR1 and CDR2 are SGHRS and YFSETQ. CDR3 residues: CASSLSPGQLNYEQYF. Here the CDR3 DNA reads TGCGCCAGCAGCTTGTCTCCGGGACAGTTGAACTACGAGCAGTACTTC.

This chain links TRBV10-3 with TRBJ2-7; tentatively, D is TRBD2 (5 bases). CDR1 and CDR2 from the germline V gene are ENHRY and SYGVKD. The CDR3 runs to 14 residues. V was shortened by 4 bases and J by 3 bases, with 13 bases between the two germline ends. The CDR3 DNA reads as TGTGCCATCAGTGGGTTAGAGGGCAGCTACGAGCAGTACTTC. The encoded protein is CAISGLEGSYEQYF.

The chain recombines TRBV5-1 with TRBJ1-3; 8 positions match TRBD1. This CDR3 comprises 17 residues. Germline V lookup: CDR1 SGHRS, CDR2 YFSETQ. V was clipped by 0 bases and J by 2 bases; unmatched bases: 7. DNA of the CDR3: TGCGCCAGCAGCTTGGCATATGGGACAGGTACTGGAAACACCATATATTTT. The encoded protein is CASSLAYGTGTGNTIYF.

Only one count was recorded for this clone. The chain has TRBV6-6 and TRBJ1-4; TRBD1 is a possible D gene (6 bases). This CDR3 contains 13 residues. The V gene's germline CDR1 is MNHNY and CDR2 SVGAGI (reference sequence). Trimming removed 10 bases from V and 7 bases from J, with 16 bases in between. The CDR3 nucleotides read TGTGCCACCAAGGGGGGAAGTGGTGAAAAACTGTTTTTT. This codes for CATKGGSGEKLFF.

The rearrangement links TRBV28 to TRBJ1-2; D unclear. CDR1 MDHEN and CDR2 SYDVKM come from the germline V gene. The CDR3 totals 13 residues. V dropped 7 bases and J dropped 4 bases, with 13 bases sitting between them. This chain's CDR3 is CASNYRALYGYTF. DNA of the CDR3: TGTGCCAGCAACTACCGAGCCCTCTATGGCTACACCTTC.

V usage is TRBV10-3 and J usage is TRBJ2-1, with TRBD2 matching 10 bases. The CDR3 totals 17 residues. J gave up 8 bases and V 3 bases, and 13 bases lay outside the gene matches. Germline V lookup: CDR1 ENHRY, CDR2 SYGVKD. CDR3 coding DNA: TGTGCCATCAGTGAATCCCAACTAGCGGGATCTATCGATGAGCAGTTCTTC. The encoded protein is CAISESQLAGSIDEQFF.

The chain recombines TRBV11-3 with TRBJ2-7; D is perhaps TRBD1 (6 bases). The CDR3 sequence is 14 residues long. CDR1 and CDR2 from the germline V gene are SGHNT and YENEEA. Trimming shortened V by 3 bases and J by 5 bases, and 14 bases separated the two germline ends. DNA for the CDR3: TGTGCCAGCAGCTTCCCAGGGGTAGAGGACGAGCAGTACTTC. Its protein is CASSFPGVEDEQYF.

CDR3 sequence: CASSFVDPNTEAFF. The CDR3, as DNA: TGCGCCAGCAGCTTCGTTGACCCCAACACTGAAGCTTTCTTT. This sequence joins TRBV5-1 and TRBJ1-1; D is unclear. This CDR3 is 14 amino acids long. CDR1 and CDR2 (germline): SGHRS, YFSETQ. V lost 2 bases, J lost 2 bases, and 10 bases lay in between.

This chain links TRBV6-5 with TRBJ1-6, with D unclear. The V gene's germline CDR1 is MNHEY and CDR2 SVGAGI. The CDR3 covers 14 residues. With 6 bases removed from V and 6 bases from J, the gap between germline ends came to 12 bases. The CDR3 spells CASRIGSLNSPLHF. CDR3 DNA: TGTGCCAGCAGAATCGGTTCTCTTAATTCACCCCTCCACTTT.

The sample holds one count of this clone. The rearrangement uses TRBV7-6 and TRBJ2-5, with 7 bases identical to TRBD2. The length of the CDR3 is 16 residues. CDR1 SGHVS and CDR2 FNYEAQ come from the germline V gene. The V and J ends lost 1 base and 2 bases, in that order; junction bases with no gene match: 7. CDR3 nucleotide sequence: TGTGCCAGCAGCTTAGTGGTGGGAGGGATTCAAGAGACCCAGTACTTC. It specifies CASSLVVGGIQETQYF.

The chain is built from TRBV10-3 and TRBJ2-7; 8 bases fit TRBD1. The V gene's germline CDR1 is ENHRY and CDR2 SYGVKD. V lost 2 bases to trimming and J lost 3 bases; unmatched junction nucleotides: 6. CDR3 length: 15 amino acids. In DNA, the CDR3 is TGTGCCATCAGTGAGGAAGGACAGGGTAACTACGAGCAGTACTTC. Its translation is CAISEEGQGNYEQYF.

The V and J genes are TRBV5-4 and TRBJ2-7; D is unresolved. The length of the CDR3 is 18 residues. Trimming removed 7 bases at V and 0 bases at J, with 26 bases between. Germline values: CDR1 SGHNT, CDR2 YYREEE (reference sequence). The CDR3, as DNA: TGTGCCAGCCCCTTCCCTTGTCTACCACAATTAAGCTCCTACGAGCAGTACTTC. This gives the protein CASPFPCLPQLSSYEQYF.

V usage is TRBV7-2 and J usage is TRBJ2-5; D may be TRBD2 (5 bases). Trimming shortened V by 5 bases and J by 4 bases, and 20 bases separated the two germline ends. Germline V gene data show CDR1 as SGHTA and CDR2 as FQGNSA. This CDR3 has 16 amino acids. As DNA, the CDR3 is TGTGCCAGCAGCCGGAAAGGAATTAGCGCTGGAGAGACCCAGTACTTC. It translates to CASSRKGISAGETQYF.

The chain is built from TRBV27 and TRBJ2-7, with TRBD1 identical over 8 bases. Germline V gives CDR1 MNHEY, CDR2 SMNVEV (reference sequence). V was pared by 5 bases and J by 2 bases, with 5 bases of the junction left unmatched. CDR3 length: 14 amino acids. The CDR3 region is CASSPGQGTYEQYF. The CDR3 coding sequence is TGTGCCAGCAGTCCCGGACAGGGAACCTACGAGCAGTACTTC.

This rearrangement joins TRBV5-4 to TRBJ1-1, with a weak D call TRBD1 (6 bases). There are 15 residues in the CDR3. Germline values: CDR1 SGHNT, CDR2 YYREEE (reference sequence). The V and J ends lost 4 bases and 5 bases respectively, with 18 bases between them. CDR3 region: CASSHRAGADTEAFF. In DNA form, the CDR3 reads TGTGCCAGCAGCCATAGAGCAGGGGCAGATACTGAAGCTTTCTTT.

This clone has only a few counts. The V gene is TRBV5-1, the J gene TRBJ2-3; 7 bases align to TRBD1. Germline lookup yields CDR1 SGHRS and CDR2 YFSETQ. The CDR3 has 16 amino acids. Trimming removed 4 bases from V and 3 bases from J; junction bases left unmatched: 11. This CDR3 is CASSIIGTAPTDTQYF. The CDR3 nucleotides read TGCGCCAGCAGCATAATAGGGACAGCGCCGACAGATACGCAGTATTTT.

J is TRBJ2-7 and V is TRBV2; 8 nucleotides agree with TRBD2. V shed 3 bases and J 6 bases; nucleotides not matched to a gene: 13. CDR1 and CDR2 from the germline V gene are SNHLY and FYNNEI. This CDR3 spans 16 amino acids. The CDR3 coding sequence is TGTGCCAGCAGTGACAGCGTAGACGGGGGGGTCGGCGAGCAGTACTTC. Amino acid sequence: CASSDSVDGGVGEQYF.

The CDR3 spells CAISEQANNSPLHF. The DNA of the CDR3 is TGTGCCATCAGTGAGCAGGCCAATAATTCACCCCTCCACTTT. The chain has TRBV10-3 and TRBJ1-6, with no clear D. The V end was cut by 2 bases, the J end by 5 bases, with 7 bases between. From germline, CDR1 is ENHRY and CDR2 SYGVKD. The CDR3 totals 14 residues.

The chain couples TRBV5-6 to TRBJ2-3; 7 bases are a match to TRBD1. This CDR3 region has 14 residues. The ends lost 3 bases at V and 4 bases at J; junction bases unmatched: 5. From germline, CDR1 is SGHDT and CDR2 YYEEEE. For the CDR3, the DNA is TGTGCCAGCAGCTCACAGGGGAGCGCAGATACGCAGTATTTT. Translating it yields CASSSQGSADTQYF. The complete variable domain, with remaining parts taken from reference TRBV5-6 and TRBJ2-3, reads DAGVTQSPTHLIKTRGQQVTLRCSPKSGHDTVSWYQQALGQGPQFIFQYYEEEERQRGNFPDRFSGHQFPNYSSELNVNALLLGDSALYLCASSSQGSADTQYFGPGTRLTVL.

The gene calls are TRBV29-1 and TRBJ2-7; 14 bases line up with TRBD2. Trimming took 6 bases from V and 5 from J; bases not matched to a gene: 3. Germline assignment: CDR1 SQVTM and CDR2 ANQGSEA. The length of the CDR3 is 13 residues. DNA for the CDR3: TGCAGCGTCGGACTAGCGGGAGGTCACGAGCAGTACTTC. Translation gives CSVGLAGGHEQYF.

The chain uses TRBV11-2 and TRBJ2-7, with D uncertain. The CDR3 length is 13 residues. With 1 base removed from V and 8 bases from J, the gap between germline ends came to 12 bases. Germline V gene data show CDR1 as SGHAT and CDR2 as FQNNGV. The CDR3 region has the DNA TGTGCCAGCAGCTTAGGGATTCCTACGAAGCAGTACTTC. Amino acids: CASSLGIPTKQYF.

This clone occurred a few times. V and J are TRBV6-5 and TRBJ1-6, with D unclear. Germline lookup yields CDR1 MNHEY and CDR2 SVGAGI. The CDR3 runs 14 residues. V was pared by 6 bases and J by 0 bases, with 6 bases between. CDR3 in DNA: TGTGCCAGCAGGGGTTTCTCCTATAATTCACCCCTCCACTTT. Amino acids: CASRGFSYNSPLHF.